This TCR beta chain appears in the sequencing data of a study of OX40 agonist ivuxolimab in advanced cancers. Study results and caveats: At 0.1 to 3.0 mg/kg, clonal expansion of CD4+ and CD8+ blood T cells had occurred by week 6.

Germline CDR1 reads MDHEN; CDR2 reads SYDVKM. The V end was cut by 3 bases, the J end by 4 bases, with 21 bases between. The CDR3 contains 17 residues. TCRdb keeps only in-frame clones here, not all; method: immunoSEQ multiplex PCR. The sample has roughly 26,000 clones, roughly 90% seen once. Turning to this clone: Its specificity is unknown.

This sequence was found in an adult with an advanced solid tumor such as melanoma, head and neck, liver or kidney cancer. This specimen was CD4+ or CD8+ T cells sorted from blood, taken in a trial of the OX40 agonist ivuxolimab. The rearrangement uses TRBV28 and TRBJ1-2; D gene unclear. CDR3 nucleotides: TGTGCCAGCAGTTTGAGACACACCGCCACTGGCCCCTATGGCTACACCTTC. Translating it yields CASSLRHTATGPYGYTF.